This T cell receptor (beta chain) was captured in a study of blood T cell repertoires in COVID-19. Profiling relied on immunoSEQ multiplex PCR, and the TCRdb table lists in-frame clones only, not all of them. The table records about 170,000 clones, around 89% of them present only once. The V segment lost 5 bases and the J segment 10 bases; nucleotides outside the gene matches: 8. The germline V gene has CDR1 LNHDA and CDR2 SQIVND (reference sequence). This CDR3 spans 14 amino acids. This chain links TRBV19 with TRBJ2-1; 10 bases are shared with TRBD1. The sample was peripheral blood. This TCR was sampled from a man aged 45 to 65 who had recovered from COVID-19. The CDR3 is CASSPDRGYGEQFF. The CDR3 DNA reads as TGTGCCAGTAGTCCGGACAGGGGGTACGGGGAGCAGTTCTTC.